These 15 T cell receptor beta chains share one sample of origin, sequenced in a study of blood T cell repertoires in COVID-19. The table came from immunoSEQ multiplex PCR; TCRdb's copy has only in-frame clones and leaves some out. The sample gives roughly 390,000 clones, about 85% of which show up once; more than 3% is in the top ten. The sequenced sample was peripheral blood. The receptors were sampled from a woman between 18 and 30 years old with acute or convalescent COVID-19.

The V call is TRBV14, the J call TRBJ1-2; 7 bases are shared with TRBD1. Trimming removed 4 bases from V and 3 bases from J; junction bases left unmatched: 11. The germline V gene has CDR1 SGHDN and CDR2 FVKESK. The CDR3 consists of 16 residues. The chain's CDR3 is CASSPSRQGEDYGYTF. The CDR3 coding sequence is TGTGCCAGCAGCCCAAGCCGACAGGGTGAGGACTATGGCTACACCTTC.

This clone was counted a few times. The chain recombines TRBV6-6 with TRBJ1-2; the match to TRBD1 covers 8 bases. The CDR3 sequence is 14 residues long. Looked up from germline, CDR1 is MNHNY and CDR2 is SVGAGI (reference sequence). J lost 7 bases, V lost 10 bases, and 14 bases had no gene match. The DNA for the CDR3 is TGTGCCACCGACCCACAGACAGGGGCCCCTGGCTACACCTTC. It specifies CATDPQTGAPGYTF.

This rearrangement joins TRBV12-2 to TRBJ1-3. TRBV12-2 is reported as a pseudogene. The CDR3 is 20 amino acids. The CDR3 here is CASRLFVVRGGGLAGNTIYF. The CDR3 DNA reads as TGTGCAAGTCGCTTATTCGTTGTAAGGGGAGGTGGTCTTGCTGGAAACACCATATATTTT.

The chain carries TRBV3-1 (or the pseudogene TRBV3-2) and TRBJ1-2, with D maybe TRBD1 (6 bases). The V end was cut by 2 bases, the J end by 2 bases, with 15 bases between. Germline V gene sequence: CDR1 LGHDT, CDR2 YNNKEL (reference sequence). This CDR3 is 16 amino acids long. The CDR3 sequence is CASSQSRQALNYGYTF. The CDR3 DNA is TGTGCCAGCAGCCAATCGAGACAGGCTTTAAACTATGGCTACACCTTC.

This clone is a singleton in its sample. The chain uses TRBV7-7 and TRBJ2-7; 8 nucleotides agree with TRBD1. Germline loops: CDR1 SSHAT, CDR2 FNYEAQ (reference sequence). The CDR3 totals 17 residues. V was clipped by 5 bases and J by 1 base; unmatched bases: 13. Written as DNA, the CDR3 is TGTGCCAGCAGCCAACGGCCCGGACAGGGCCTATCCTACGAGCAGTACTTC. The encoded protein is CASSQRPGQGLSYEQYF.

V gene TRBV29-1 combines with J gene TRBJ2-1; D is undetermined. The CDR3 totals 14 residues. Trimming stripped 7 bases from V and 0 bases from J, with 13 bases between. The germline CDR1 and CDR2 sequences are SQVTM and ANQGSEA. As DNA, the CDR3 is TGCAGCGACTTACAGTCCTACTCCTACAATGAGCAGTTCTTC. Protein: CSDLQSYSYNEQFF.

V and J are TRBV6-1 and TRBJ2-6; D is unclear. V was shortened by 3 bases and J by 0 bases, with 15 bases between the two germline ends. CDR3 size: 18 residues. Germline V gene lookup returns CDR1 MNHNS and CDR2 SASEGT. The CDR3 bases are TGTGCCAGCAGTGAGAAGCATAGTCGATACTCTGGGGCCAACGTCCTGACTTTC. The encoded protein is CASSEKHSRYSGANVLTF.

The chain couples TRBV6-1 to TRBJ1-2; no firm D call. Looked up from germline, CDR1 is MNHNS and CDR2 is SASEGT. There are 14 residues in the CDR3. Trimming left V 2 bases short and J 5 bases short, with 12 bases between. This chain's CDR3 is CASSERGNTYGYTF. The CDR3, as DNA: TGTGCCAGCAGTGAAAGAGGCAATACTTATGGCTACACCTTC.

In its sample, this clone was seen a few times. The V and J genes are TRBV21-1 and TRBJ1-6; TRBD1, the D gene given by the table, was not confirmed from the DNA. TRBV21-1 is tagged as a pseudogene. This CDR3 has 16 amino acids. The CDR3 sequence: CASSACEGAENSPLHF. The CDR3 bases are TGTGCCAGCAGCGCTTGCGAGGGGGCGGAGAATTCACCCCTCCACTTT.

A few counts support this clone. Here the CDR3 reads CASSLLAGDSDTQYF. The CDR3 DNA is TGTGCCAGCAGCCTACTAGCGGGAGATTCAGATACGCAGTATTTT. The rearrangement links TRBV6-4 to TRBJ2-3; 11 bases match TRBD2. This CDR3 has 15 amino acids. The V gene's germline CDR1 is MRHNA and CDR2 SNTAGT. Losses at the gene ends were 6 bases for V and 4 bases for J; bases not matched to a gene: 6.

Worth noting for this clone: A much larger clone differs from this one at a single base, so this may be a read error. The chain links TRBV5-6 to TRBJ2-1, with D hard to call. The CDR3 is made up of 11 amino acids. Germline lookup yields CDR1 SGHDT and CDR2 YYEEEE. V lost 4 bases and J 4 bases, leaving 3 bases between the germline ends. This CDR3 is CASSAYNEQFF. The CDR3 nucleotides read TGTGCCAGCAGCGCGTACAATGAGCAGTTCTTC.

This clone was detected only once. The rearrangement uses TRBV10-1 and TRBJ1-6, with TRBD1 identical over 7 bases. This CDR3 has 14 amino acids. Germline assignment: CDR1 WNHNN and CDR2 SYGVQD (reference sequence). With V trimmed by 4 bases and J by 6 bases, 3 bases remained unmatched. The chain's CDR3 is CASSAGQVNSPLHF. The CDR3 DNA reads as TGCGCCAGCAGTGCCGGACAGGTTAATTCACCCCTCCACTTT.

Within the sample, this clone is medium-sized. The V gene is TRBV27, the J gene TRBJ2-1; D is uncertain. This CDR3 is built from 14 residues. The germline CDR1 and CDR2 sequences are MNHEY and SMNVEV (reference sequence). Trimming left V 5 bases short and J 6 bases short, with 14 bases between. CDR3 coding DNA: TGTGCCAGCAGTCTCAGAGACTTAGGCAATGAGCAGTTCTTC. Translation: CASSLRDLGNEQFF.

This clone has just one count. This chain connects TRBV28 to TRBJ1-5; D not certain. The length of the CDR3 is 16 residues. CDR1 and CDR2 (germline): MDHEN, SYDVKM. The V end lost 5 bases, the J end lost 0 bases, and 14 bases lay between the germline ends. The chain's CDR3 is CASSPWRGNSNQPQHF. CDR3 DNA sequence: TGTGCCAGCAGTCCTTGGCGGGGAAATAGCAATCAGCCCCAGCATTTT. Supplemented by reference TRBV28 and TRBJ1-5, the full variable domain reads DVKVTQSSRYLVKRTGEKVFLECVQDMDHENMFWYRQDPGLGLRLIYFSYDVKMKEKGDIPEGYSVSREKKERFSLILESASTNQTSMYLCASSPWRGNSNQPQHFGDGTRLSIL.

This chain uses TRBV5-4 with TRBJ2-4, with D possibly being TRBD1 (6 bases). Germline V gene data show CDR1 as SGHNT and CDR2 as YYREEE (reference sequence). V lost 1 base to trimming and J lost 3 bases, with 8 bases between them. This CDR3 has 14 amino acids. The CDR3 DNA reads TGTGCCAGCAGCTTGCCAGGGGTCAAAAACATTCAGTACTTC. Translation gives CASSLPGVKNIQYF.